This T cell receptor beta chain was obtained from a study of shared clonotypes between healthy human individuals. CDR1 LNHDA and CDR2 SQIVND come from the germline V gene (reference sequence). The CDR3 has 15 residues. J gave up 5 bases and V 7 bases, and 13 bases lay outside the gene matches. Some clones are missing from TCRdb's copy, which holds only in-frame ones; the method was immunoSEQ multiplex PCR. The data contain millions of clones, approximately 94% of them singletons. To note about this clone: Its antigen is still unknown.

Study-wide results and caveats: Large sequencing depth failed to make sorted-subset sequencing complete, rarefaction showed.

A split of CD4+ cells into CD45RA+ naive and CD45RA-negative memory subsets was performed. This receptor was identified in a man aged 18-30 years in good health. Material: naive CD4+ T cells sorted from blood. As for subset: CD45RA+ positively selected. This chain links TRBV19 with TRBJ1-2, with 7 bases aligning to TRBD1. The CDR3 nucleotides read TGTGCCAGTATCCCAGGTGGAGGGGGCAGATATGGCTACACCTTC. Residues: CASIPGGGGRYGYTF.